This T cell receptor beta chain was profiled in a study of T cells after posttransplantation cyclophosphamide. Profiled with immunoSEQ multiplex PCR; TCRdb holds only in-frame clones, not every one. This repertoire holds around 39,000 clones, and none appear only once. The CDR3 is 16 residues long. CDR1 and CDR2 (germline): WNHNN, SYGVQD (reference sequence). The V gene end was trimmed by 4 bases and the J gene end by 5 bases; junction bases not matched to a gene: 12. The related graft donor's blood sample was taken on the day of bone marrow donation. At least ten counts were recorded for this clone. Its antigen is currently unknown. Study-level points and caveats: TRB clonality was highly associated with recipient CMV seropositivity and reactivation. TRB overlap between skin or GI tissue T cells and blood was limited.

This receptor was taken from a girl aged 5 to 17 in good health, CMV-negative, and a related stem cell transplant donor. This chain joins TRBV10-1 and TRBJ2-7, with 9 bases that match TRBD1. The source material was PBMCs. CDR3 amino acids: CASSATRQGGSDEQYF. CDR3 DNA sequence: TGCGCCAGCAGTGCCACCCGACAGGGGGGTTCAGACGAGCAGTACTTC.